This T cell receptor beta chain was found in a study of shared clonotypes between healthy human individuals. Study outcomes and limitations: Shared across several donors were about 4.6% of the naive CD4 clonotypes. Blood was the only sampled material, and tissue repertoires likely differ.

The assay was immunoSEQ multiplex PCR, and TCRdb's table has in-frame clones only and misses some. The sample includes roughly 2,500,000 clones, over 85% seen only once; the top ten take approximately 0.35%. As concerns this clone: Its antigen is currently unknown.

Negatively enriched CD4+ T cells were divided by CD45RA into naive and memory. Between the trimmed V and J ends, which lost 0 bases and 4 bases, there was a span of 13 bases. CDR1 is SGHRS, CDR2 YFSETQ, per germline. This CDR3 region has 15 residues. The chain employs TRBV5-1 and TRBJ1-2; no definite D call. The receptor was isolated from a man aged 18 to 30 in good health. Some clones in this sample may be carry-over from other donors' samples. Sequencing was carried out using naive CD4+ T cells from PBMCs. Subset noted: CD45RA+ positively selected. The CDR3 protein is CASSLGAGLGYGYTF. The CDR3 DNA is TGCGCCAGCAGCTTGGGGGCTGGTCTGGGCTATGGCTACACCTTC. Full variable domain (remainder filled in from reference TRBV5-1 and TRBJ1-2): KAGVTQTPRYLIKTRGQQVTLSCSPISGHRSVSWYQQTPGQGLQFLFEYFSETQRNKGNFPGRFSGRQFSNSRSEMNVSTLELGDSALYLCASSLGAGLGYGYTFGSGTRLTVV.